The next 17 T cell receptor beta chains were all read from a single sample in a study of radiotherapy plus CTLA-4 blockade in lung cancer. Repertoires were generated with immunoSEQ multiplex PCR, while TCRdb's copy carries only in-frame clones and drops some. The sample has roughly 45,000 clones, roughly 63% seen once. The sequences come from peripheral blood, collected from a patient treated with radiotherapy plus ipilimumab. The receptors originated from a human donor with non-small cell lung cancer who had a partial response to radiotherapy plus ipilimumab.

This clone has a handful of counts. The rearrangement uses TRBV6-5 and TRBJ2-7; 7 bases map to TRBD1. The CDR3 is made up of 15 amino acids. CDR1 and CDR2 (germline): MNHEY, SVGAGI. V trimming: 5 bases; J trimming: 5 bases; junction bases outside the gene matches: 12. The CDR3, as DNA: TGTGCCAGCAGTAAACTCCCGGGACAGTATGACGAGCAGTACTTC. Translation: CASSKLPGQYDEQYF.

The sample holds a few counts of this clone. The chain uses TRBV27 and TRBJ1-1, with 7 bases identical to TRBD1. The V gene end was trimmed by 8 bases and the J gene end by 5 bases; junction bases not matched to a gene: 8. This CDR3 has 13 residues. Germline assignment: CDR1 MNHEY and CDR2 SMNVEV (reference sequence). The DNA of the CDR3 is TGTGCCAGCCACATGACAGGGAGAACTGAAGCTTTCTTT. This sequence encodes CASHMTGRTEAFF.

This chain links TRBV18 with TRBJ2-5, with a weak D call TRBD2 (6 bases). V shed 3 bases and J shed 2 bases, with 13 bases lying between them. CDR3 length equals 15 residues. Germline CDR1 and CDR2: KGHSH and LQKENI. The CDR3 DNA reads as TGTGCCAGCTCACCGAGGGGACTCGGTCAAGAGACCCAGTACTTC. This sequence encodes CASSPRGLGQETQYF.

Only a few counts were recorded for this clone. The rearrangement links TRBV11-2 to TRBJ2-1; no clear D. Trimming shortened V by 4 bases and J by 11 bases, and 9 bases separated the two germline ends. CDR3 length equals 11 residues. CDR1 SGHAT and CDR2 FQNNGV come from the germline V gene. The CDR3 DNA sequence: TGTGCCAGCAGCTCCGTAGTTAAGCAGTTCTTC. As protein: CASSSVVKQFF.

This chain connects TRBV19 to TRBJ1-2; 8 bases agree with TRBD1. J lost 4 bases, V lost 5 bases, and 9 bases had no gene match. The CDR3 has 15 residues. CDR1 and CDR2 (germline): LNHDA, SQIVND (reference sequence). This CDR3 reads CASSPWTGHLYGYTF. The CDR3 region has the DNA TGTGCCAGTAGTCCCTGGACAGGGCACCTCTATGGCTACACCTTC.

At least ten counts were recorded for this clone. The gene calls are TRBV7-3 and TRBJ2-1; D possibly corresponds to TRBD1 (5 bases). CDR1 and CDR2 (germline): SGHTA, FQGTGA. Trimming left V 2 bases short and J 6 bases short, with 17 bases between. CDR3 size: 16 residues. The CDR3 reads CASSLYPRLRGNEQFF. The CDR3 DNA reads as TGTGCCAGCAGCTTATATCCGAGATTAAGGGGCAATGAGCAGTTCTTC.

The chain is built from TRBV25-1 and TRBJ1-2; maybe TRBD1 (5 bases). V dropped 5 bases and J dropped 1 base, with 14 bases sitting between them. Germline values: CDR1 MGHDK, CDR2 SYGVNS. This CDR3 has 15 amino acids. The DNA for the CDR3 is TGTGCCAGCAGTCCCCGACAGAGTATTAACTATGGCTACACCTTC. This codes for CASSPRQSINYGYTF.

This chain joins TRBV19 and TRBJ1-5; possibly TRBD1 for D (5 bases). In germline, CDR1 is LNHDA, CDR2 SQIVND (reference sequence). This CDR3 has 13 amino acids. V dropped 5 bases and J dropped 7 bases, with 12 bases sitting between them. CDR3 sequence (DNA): TGTGCCAGTAGTTGGACCGACAGCCAGCCCCAGCATTTT. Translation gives CASSWTDSQPQHF.

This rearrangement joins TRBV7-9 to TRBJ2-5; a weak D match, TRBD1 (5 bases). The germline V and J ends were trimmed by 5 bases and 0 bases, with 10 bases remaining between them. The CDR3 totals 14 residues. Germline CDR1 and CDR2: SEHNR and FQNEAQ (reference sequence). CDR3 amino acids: CASSPRTNQETQYF. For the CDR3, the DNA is TGTGCCAGCAGCCCCCGGACAAACCAAGAGACCCAGTACTTC. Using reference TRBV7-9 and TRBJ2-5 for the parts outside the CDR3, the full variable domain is DTGVSQNPRHKITKRGQNVTFRCDPISEHNRLYWYRQTLGQGPEFLTYFQNEAQLEKSRLLSDRFSAERPKGSFSTLEIQRTEQGDSAMYLCASSPRTNQETQYFGPGTRLLVL.

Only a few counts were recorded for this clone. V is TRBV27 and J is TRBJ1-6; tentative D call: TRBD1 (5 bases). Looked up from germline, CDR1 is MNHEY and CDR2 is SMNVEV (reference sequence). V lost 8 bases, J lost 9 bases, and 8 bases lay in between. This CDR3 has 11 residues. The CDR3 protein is CASGGGSPLHF. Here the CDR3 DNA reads TGTGCCAGCGGGGGAGGTTCACCCCTCCACTTT.

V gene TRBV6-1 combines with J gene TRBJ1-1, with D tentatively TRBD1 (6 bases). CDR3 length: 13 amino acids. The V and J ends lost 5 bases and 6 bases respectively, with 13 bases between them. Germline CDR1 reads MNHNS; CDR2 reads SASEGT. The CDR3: CASSPPAGAEAFF. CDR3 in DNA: TGTGCCAGCAGTCCCCCGGCAGGGGCTGAAGCTTTCTTT.

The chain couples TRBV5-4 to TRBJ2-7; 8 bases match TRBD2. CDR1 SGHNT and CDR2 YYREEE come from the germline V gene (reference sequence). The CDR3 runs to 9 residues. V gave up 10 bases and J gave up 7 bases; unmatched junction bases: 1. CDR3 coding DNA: TGTGCCCGGGGGGGGGAGCAGTACTTC. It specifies CARGGEQYF.

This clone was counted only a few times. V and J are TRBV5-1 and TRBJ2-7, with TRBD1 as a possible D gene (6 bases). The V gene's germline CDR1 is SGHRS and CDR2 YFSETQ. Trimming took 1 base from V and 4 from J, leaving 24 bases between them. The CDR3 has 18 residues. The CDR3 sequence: CASSLQPLDRRTIYEQYF. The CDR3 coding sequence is TGCGCCAGCAGCTTGCAGCCCCTCGACAGGCGGACCATATACGAGCAGTACTTC.

The CDR3 spells CASSLGLAGDTQYF. The CDR3 DNA reads as TGTGCCAGCAGTCTTGGACTAGCGGGAGATACGCAGTATTTT. The chain has TRBV6-5 and TRBJ2-3; 11 positions agree with TRBD2. Germline values: CDR1 MNHEY, CDR2 SVGAGI. V dropped 5 bases and J dropped 5; count of bases not matched to a gene: 3. There are 14 residues in the CDR3.

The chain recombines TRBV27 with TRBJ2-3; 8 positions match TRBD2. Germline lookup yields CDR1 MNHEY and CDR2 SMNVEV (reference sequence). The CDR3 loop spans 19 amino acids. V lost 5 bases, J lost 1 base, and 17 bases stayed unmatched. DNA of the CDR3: TGTGCCAGCAGTCCAAATCATCTTCCGGGGGGGAGTGGCACAGATACGCAGTATTTT. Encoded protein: CASSPNHLPGGSGTDTQYF.

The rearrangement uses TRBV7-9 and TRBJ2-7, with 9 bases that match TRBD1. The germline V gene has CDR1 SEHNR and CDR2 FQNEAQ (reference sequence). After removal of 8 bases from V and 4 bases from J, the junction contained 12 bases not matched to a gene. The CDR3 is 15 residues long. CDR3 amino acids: CASLGEQGASYEQYF. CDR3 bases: TGTGCCAGCTTGGGTGAACAGGGGGCTTCTTACGAGCAGTACTTC.

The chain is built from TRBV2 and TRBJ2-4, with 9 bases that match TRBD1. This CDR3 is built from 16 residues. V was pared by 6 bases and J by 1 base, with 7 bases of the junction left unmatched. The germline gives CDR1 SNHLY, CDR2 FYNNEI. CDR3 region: CASRPGQGYAKNIQYF. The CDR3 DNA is TGTGCCAGCAGGCCCGGACAGGGGTACGCCAAAAACATTCAGTACTTC.